This note documents a single TCR beta chain sequence. This sample was included in a study of blood T cell repertoires in COVID-19. For the study at large: PBMCs, B-cell-depleted T cells, or T cells provided the cDNA or gDNA that made up the material.

Per the original methods: Reference gene primer amplification gave estimated nucleated cell counts. The protocol was immunoSEQ multiplex PCR, while the TCRdb copy is restricted to in-frame clones and leaves out a portion. V and J calls and clone size are given by that table; D and trimming were obtained from the DNA. This table holds 250,000 to 350,000 clones, around 87% found once. The specimen was PBMCs or T cells enriched from blood (not recorded which). The sequence was obtained from a woman aged 18-29 years with acute COVID-19.

The DNA of the CDR3 is TGTGCCAGCTCACCCTCACAGAACACTGAAGCTTTCTTT. Amino acid sequence: CASSPSQNTEAFF. This chain links TRBV18 with TRBJ1-1; unclear D gene. Germline values: CDR1 KGHSH, CDR2 LQKENI. Trimming stripped 3 bases from V and 1 base from J, with 6 bases between. The CDR3 has 13 amino acids. Full variable domain (remainder filled in from reference TRBV18 and TRBJ1-1): NAGVMQNPRHLVRRRGQEARLRCSPMKGHSHVYWYRQLPEEGLKFMVYLQKENIIDESGMPKERFSAEFPKEGPSILRIQQVVRGDSAAYFCASSPSQNTEAFFGQGTRLTVV.